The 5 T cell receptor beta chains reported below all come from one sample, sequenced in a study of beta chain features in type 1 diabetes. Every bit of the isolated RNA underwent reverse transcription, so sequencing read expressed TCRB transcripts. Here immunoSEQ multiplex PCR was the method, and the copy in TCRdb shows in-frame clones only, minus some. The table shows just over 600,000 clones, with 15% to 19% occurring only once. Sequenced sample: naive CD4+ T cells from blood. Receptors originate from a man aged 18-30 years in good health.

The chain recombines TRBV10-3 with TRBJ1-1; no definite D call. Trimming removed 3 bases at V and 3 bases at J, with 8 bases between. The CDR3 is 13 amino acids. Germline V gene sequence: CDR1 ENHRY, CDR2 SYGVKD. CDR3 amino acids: CAISDWRDTEAFF. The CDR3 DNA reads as TGTGCCATCAGTGATTGGAGGGACACTGAAGCTTTCTTT.

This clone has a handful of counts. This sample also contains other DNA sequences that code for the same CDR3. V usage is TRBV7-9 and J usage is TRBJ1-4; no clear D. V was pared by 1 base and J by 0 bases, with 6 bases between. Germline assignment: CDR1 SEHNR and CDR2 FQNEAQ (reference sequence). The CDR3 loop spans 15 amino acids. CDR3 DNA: TGTGCCAGCAGCTTAGACGGCGCAACTAATGAAAAACTGTTTTTT. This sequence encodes CASSLDGATNEKLFF. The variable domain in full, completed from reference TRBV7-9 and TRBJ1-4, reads DTGVSQNPRHKITKRGQNVTFRCDPISEHNRLYWYRQTLGQGPEFLTYFQNEAQLEKSRLLSDRFSAERPKGSFSTLEIQRTEQGDSAMYLCASSLDGATNEKLFFGSGTQLSVL.

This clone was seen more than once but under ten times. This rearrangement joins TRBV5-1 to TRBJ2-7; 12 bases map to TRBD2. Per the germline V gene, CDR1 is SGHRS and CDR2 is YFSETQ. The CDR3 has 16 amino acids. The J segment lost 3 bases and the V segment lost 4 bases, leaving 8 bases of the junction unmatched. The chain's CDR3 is CASSPRTSGTIYEQYF. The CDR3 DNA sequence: TGCGCCAGCAGCCCTCGGACTAGCGGGACCATCTACGAGCAGTACTTC.

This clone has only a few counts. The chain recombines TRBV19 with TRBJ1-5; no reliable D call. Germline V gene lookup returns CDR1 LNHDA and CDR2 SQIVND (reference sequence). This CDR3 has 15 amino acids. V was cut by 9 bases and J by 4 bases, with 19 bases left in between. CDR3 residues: CASVHLGSGNQPQHF. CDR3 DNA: TGTGCCAGCGTCCATTTGGGGAGTGGTAATCAGCCCCAGCATTTT. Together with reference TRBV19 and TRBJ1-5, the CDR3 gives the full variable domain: DGGITQSPKYLFRKEGQNVTLSCEQNLNHDAMYWYRQDPGQGLRLIYYSQIVNDFQKGDIAEGYSVSREKKESFPLTVTSAQKNPTAFYLCASVHLGSGNQPQHFGDGTRLSIL.

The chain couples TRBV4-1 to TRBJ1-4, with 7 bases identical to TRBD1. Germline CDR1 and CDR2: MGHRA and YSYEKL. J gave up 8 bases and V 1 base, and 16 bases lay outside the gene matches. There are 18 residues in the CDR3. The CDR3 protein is CASSQGPDRMRQGEKLFF. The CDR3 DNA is TGCGCCAGCAGCCAAGGACCGGACAGGATGAGGCAGGGCGAAAAACTGTTTTTT.